The rows below give T cell receptor beta chains drawn from one sample of a study of Ad26.COV2.S vaccination and SARS-CoV-2 variants. The table came from immunoSEQ multiplex PCR; TCRdb's copy has only in-frame clones and leaves some out. In the table there are around 350,000 clones, just over 90% of which are singletons. Sequencing used peripheral blood, obtained after recovery from COVID-19. Every receptor here comes from a human donor who had recovered from COVID-19. Both conserved end residues are part of each CDR3. D genes are given only for firm matches. Clone sizes are given selectively: once, few, many, or a class where the clone is expanded.

clone_size j_call v_call d_call cdr3_aa cdr3_nt
once TRBJ1-6 TRBV19 . CASSSTPNQDSPLHF TGTGCCAGTAGTTCTACACCCAACCAAGATTCACCCCTCCACTTT
. TRBJ2-2 TRBV12-5 TRBD1 CASGWDSGGELFF TGTGCTAGTGGTTGGGACAGTGGAGGGGAGCTGTTTTTT
. TRBJ1-3 TRBV10-3 TRBD1 CAIKEAGTGVGNTIYF TGTGCCATCAAGGAGGCCGGGACAGGGGTTGGAAACACCATATATTTT
. TRBJ1-2 TRBV14 . CASSPSDQLANYGYTF TGTGCCAGCAGCCCCAGCGACCAGCTAGCTAACTATGGCTACACCTTC
. TRBJ2-1 TRBV27 TRBD1 CASSRDSSSYNEQFF TGTGCCAGCAGCAGGGACAGCAGCTCCTACAATGAGCAGTTCTTC
. TRBJ1-2 TRBV18 . CASSPQTGYNGYTF TGTGCCAGCTCACCACAAACCGGTTATAATGGCTACACCTTC
. TRBJ1-3 TRBV18 . CASSSQPGGLSGNTIYF TGTGCCAGCTCATCACAACCGGGGGGACTCTCTGGAAACACCATATATTTT
. TRBJ1-5 TRBV6-5 . CASTRFGESNQPQHF TGTGCCAGCACCCGATTTGGGGAAAGCAATCAGCCCCAGCATTTT
. TRBJ2-1 TRBV7-9 . CASSLGGFPYNEQFF TGTGCCAGCAGCTTAGGGGGGTTTCCATACAATGAGCAGTTCTTC
. TRBJ2-3 TRBV6-5 . CASSVTGVGTDTQYF TGTGCCAGCAGCGTTACGGGCGTTGGCACAGATACGCAGTATTTT
few TRBJ2-5 TRBV7-9 TRBD2 CASSFLSGGYETQYF TGTGCCAGCAGCTTCCTCTCGGGAGGGTACGAGACCCAGTACTTC
. TRBJ2-1 TRBV27 . CATDSGVEQFF TGTGCCACGGATTCAGGCGTTGAGCAGTTCTTC
. TRBJ1-6 TRBV6-5 . CASYPGLPYNSPLHF TGTGCCAGCTACCCGGGGCTCCCCTATAATTCACCCCTCCACTTT
. TRBJ1-3 TRBV19 . CASSSGSEGNTIYF TGTGCCAGTAGCTCAGGGTCGGAAGGAAACACCATATATTTT
. TRBJ2-3 TRBV6-1 . CASSEGLLRTDTQYF TGTGCCAGCAGTGAAGGGCTACTACGCACAGATACGCAGTATTTT
. TRBJ1-2 TRBV12-3/TRBV12-4 . CASSFGVDYTF TGTGCCAGCAGTTTCGGGGTTGACTACACCTTC
. TRBJ2-3 TRBV18 TRBD1 CASSLGTGGTDTQYF TGTGCCAGCTCACTAGGGACAGGGGGCACAGATACGCAGTATTTT
. TRBJ1-5 TRBV5-5 . CASSFVQGDQPQHF TGTGCCAGCAGCTTCGTACAGGGAGATCAGCCCCAGCATTTT
. TRBJ2-1 TRBV7-6 TRBD2 CASSNEKTSDRYNEQFF TGTGCCAGCAGCAACGAAAAAACTAGCGATCGGTACAATGAGCAGTTCTTC
. TRBJ1-2 TRBV7-3 . CASSSAMRGGYGYTF TGTGCCAGCAGCTCTGCCATGCGGGGTGGCTATGGCTACACCTTC
. TRBJ1-2 TRBV6-4 . CASSVGAGNYGYTF TGTGCCAGCAGTGTGGGGGCTGGAAACTATGGCTACACCTTC
. TRBJ2-5 TRBV6-5 TRBD2 CASSPPGLARKTQYF TGTGCCAGCAGCCCGCCGGGACTAGCGAGGAAGACCCAGTACTTC
once TRBJ1-5 TRBV7-9 TRBD1 CASSKIFGTDNQPQHF TGTGCCAGCAGCAAAATCTTCGGGACAGACAATCAGCCCCAGCATTTT
. TRBJ2-3 TRBV6-5 TRBD1 CASSQQGAFSDTQYF TGTGCCAGCAGCCAACAGGGGGCGTTTTCAGATACGCAGTATTTT
. TRBJ2-5 TRBV7-2 TRBD2 CASSSLAGGARGETQYF TGTGCCAGCAGCTCACTAGCGGGGGGGGCCAGGGGAGAGACCCAGTACTTC
. TRBJ2-5 TRBV9 . CASSEKTRGTQYF TGTGCCAGCAGCGAAAAAACCCGTGGGACCCAGTACTTC
. TRBJ1-2 TRBV2 TRBD1 CASSTGFDYGYTF TGTGCCAGCTCGACAGGGTTTGACTATGGCTACACCTTC
. TRBJ2-7 TRBV2 TRBD1 CASSTGQLSYEQYF TGTGCCAGCAGCACGGGACAGTTGAGCTACGAGCAGTACTTC
. TRBJ1-4 TRBV5-6 . CASSPLGSEKLFF TGTGCCAGCAGCCCTTTGGGAAGTGAAAAACTGTTTTTT
. TRBJ1-1 TRBV29-1 . CSGSKKFGTEAFF TGCAGCGGGTCCAAAAAATTCGGCACTGAAGCTTTCTTT
. TRBJ2-2 TRBV21-1 . CASSKVVTGEFGGELFF TGTGCCAGCAGCAAAGTAGTGACAGGGGAATTCGGCGGGGAGCTGTTTTTT
. TRBJ2-7 TRBV11-1 TRBD2 CASSLTTSGTYEQYF TGTGCCAGCAGCTTAACCACTAGCGGGACCTACGAGCAGTACTTC
. TRBJ2-5 TRBV18 . CASSDMETQYF TGTGCCAGCTCCGACATGGAGACCCAGTACTTC
. TRBJ2-5 TRBV5-4 . CASSLGNQETQYF TGTGCCAGCAGCTTGGGCAATCAAGAGACCCAGTACTTC
few TRBJ2-1 TRBV19 TRBD1 CASSPPQQGYDEQFF TGTGCCAGTAGTCCCCCCCAACAGGGGTACGATGAGCAGTTCTTC
. TRBJ1-2 TRBV2 . CASSVGKANYGYTF TGTGCCAGCAGTGTAGGGAAAGCTAACTATGGCTACACCTTC
. TRBJ2-2 TRBV9 TRBD2 CASSVAGGANTGELFF TGTGCCAGCAGCGTAGCCGGGGGGGCGAACACCGGGGAGCTGTTTTTT
. TRBJ1-2 TRBV5-4 . CASSLGMGEIYGYTF TGTGCCAGCAGCTTGGGGATGGGCGAAATCTATGGCTACACCTTC
. TRBJ2-5 TRBV2 . CASSEQGGETQYF TGTGCCAGCAGTGAACAGGGGGGCGAGACCCAGTACTTC
. TRBJ2-5 TRBV6-5 . CASTRGVWETQYF TGTGCCAGCACCAGGGGTGTTTGGGAGACCCAGTACTTC
. TRBJ2-7 TRBV7-2 . CASSLDPVDEQYF TGTGCCAGCAGCTTAGATCCGGTCGACGAGCAGTACTTC
. TRBJ1-1 TRBV2 . CASSERRLGTEAFF TGTGCCAGCAGTGAAAGGCGTTTAGGCACTGAAGCTTTCTTT
. TRBJ1-6 TRBV6-6 . CASSSIDRDNSPLHF TGTGCCAGCAGTTCTATAGACCGTGATAATTCACCCCTCCACTTT
. TRBJ2-2 TRBV5-1 . CASGLAMGNTGELFF TGCGCCAGCGGCCTAGCCATGGGAAACACCGGGGAGCTGTTTTTT
once TRBJ1-2 TRBV28 TRBD1 CATRDPGQGDYGYTF TGTGCCACCAGGGACCCGGGACAGGGTGACTATGGCTACACCTTC
. TRBJ2-7 TRBV2 . CASKRTETYEQYF TGTGCCAGCAAGCGGACGGAAACCTACGAGCAGTACTTC
. TRBJ1-5 TRBV5-6 . CASSLRVYSNQPQHF TGTGCCAGCAGCTTGAGAGTTTATAGCAATCAGCCCCAGCATTTT
. TRBJ1-1 TRBV27 TRBD1 CASSVTGRNTEAFF TGTGCCAGCAGTGTGACAGGGCGAAACACTGAAGCTTTCTTT
. TRBJ2-1 TRBV7-2 TRBD2 CASSLTSAQGGNEQFF TGTGCCAGCAGCTTAACTTCGGCCCAGGGAGGGAATGAGCAGTTCTTC
. TRBJ2-3 TRBV5-1 . CASTRTGDSTDTQYF TGCGCCAGCACCAGGACGGGGGATAGCACAGATACGCAGTATTTT
once TRBJ1-2 TRBV5-1 TRBD1 CASSPQGGPNYGYTF TGCGCCAGCAGCCCACAGGGGGGGCCCAACTATGGCTACACCTTC
. TRBJ1-6 TRBV10-3 . CAISGRAPIDSPLHF TGTGCCATCAGCGGGAGGGCCCCTATAGATTCACCCCTCCACTTT
. TRBJ1-3 TRBV7-9 . CASTPPEGMAGNTIYF TGTGCCAGCACCCCACCTGAGGGCATGGCTGGAAACACCATATATTTT
once TRBJ2-7 TRBV6-2/TRBV6-3 . CASSYPASPNSYEQYF TGTGCCAGCAGTTACCCCGCCTCACCTAACTCCTACGAGCAGTACTTC
. TRBJ1-1 TRBV2 TRBD1 CASRAGGEAFF TGTGCCAGCAGGGCAGGGGGTGAAGCTTTCTTT
once TRBJ2-7 TRBV9 . CASSGGTLGNYEQYF TGTGCCAGCAGCGGGGGGACACTGGGCAACTACGAGCAGTACTTC